A single T cell receptor (beta chain) is shown here with its context. The antigen it binds to is not known. Nothing much larger sits one base from this clone, and base qualities are not available. The data derive from a study of blood T cell repertoires in COVID-19 (TCRdb year 2020). Turning to the overall study: Collaborator samples came from the United States, Italy and Spain and covered acute and convalescent phases of COVID-19. The prospective study material was composed of cDNA or gDNA derived from T cells, B-cell-depleted T cells, or PBMCs. Subjects who had been exposed to COVID-19, were actively infected with it, or had recovered from it provided the deeply sampled blood TCRbeta repertoires that made up the dataset. The repertoires were released in a freely available public database intended as a resource for research on the immune response to SARS-CoV-2. Samples came from the ongoing ImmuneRACE study (first 160 participants) plus 1,254 subjects from 6 global collaborators. The sample metadata nearly always contained a de-identified subject ID, COVID-19 status, age in years and sex. Where HLA class I and class II types were available, the types were taken from metadata supplied by the sample provider, not from assay-based typing. The study at large found these results: The amount of clinical and demographic metadata varied by source and participant and was provided uncurated.

TCRbeta CDR3 regions were amplified from genomic DNA by means of the immunoSEQ Assay, a bias-controlled multiplex PCR. In the source study's methods: The number of nucleated cells in each sample was estimated from the amplification of reference gene primers within the assay. To quantify the absolute abundance of each unique TCRbeta CDR3 rearrangement, sequence reads were collapsed and filtered. For each sample, productive Simpson clonality was calculated as the square root of Simpson's diversity index over productive rearrangements. Not all clones reach the TCRdb copy of this immuneACCESS table, which keeps in-frame sequences only. Checked studies attribute under half of the gap to unresolved V genes and leave the rest unexplained. D and trimming come from the DNA, and the V and J calls and clone size come from that table. The sample includes 150,000 to 200,000 clones, with approximately 88% observed a single time. The ten most abundant clones make up 10% to 15% of the sample.

Participants in the prospective study were aged 18 to 89 years, lived in 24 United States geographic areas, and enrolled through a virtual design. In the prospective study, participants were assigned to cohorts based on the clinical history participants reported in a screening survey and a study questionnaire. Recovered participants in ImmuneRACE Cohort 3 were defined by two consecutive negative NP/OP PCR tests, clearance by a healthcare professional, or resolution of symptoms. Each participant in the prospective study had whole blood, serum and a nasopharyngeal or oropharyngeal swab collected by mobile phlebotomists. Participants in the prospective study had the option to provide additional blood draws and questionnaires over a roughly 2-month period. Before DNA extraction, blood samples from the prospective study were shipped at room temperature or frozen. Including cysteine and phenylalanine, the CDR3 has 14 amino acids. Kept here is only the CDR3 DNA, which spans 42 bases and is read in frame from base 1. From the germline V gene, CDR1 is SGHRS and CDR2 is YFSETQ. Cut back by 8 bases and 6 bases, the V and J ends lie 20 bases apart.

The sample consisted of PBMCs or T cells enriched from blood (not recorded which). The receptor's source is a woman aged 60-75 years who had recovered from COVID-19. The V gene is TRBV5-1 and the J gene is TRBJ1-2, with the D gene call left open. The DNA reads TGCGCCAGTAACCCCTTCGGGAGGGCCCATGGCTACACCTTC. This is translated as CASNPFGRAHGYTF.